The rows below give T cell receptor beta chains drawn from one sample of a study of T cell responses to AZD1222 COVID-19 vaccine. Produced via immunoSEQ multiplex PCR; TCRdb's table is partial and in-frame only. The table shows about 150,000 clones, with around 91% occurring only once. The sample here was peripheral blood, taken on day 0 of AZD1222 vaccination. All receptors derive from an adult in good health. Each CDR3 is given with its conserved first and last residue. The D gene is left open where the match is weak. Clone size, where shown, is once, few, many, or a class for clones that have expanded.

clone_size	d_call	v_call	j_call	cdr3_nt	cdr3_aa
few	TRBD1	TRBV7-8	TRBJ1-1	TGTGCCAGCAGCACAACAGGGGTCACTGAAGCTTTCTTT	CASSTTGVTEAFF
.	.	TRBV9	TRBJ1-6	TGTGCCAGCAGCGAGATCCCGGGGGGTCGTTCACCCCTCCACTTT	CASSEIPGGRSPLHF
.	.	TRBV11-2	TRBJ2-7	TGTGCCAGCAGCTTAGGAGGTGGATCGTCCTACGAGCAGTACTTC	CASSLGGGSSYEQYF
.	.	TRBV4-1	TRBJ2-4	TGCGCCAGCAGCCAAGCCCCGTCGGGTGCGGCCAAAAACATTCAGTACTTC	CASSQAPSGAAKNIQYF
.	.	TRBV5-1	TRBJ2-5	TGCGCCAGCAGCTTAGGTGGGACACCCCAAAGGACCCAGTACTTC	CASSLGGTPQRTQYF
.	.	TRBV30	TRBJ1-4	TGTGCCTGGGGCTTTGACCCCTTTGCAGCTAATGAAAAACTGTTTTTT	CAWGFDPFAANEKLFF
.	.	TRBV27	TRBJ1-6	TGTGCCAGCAGGGTTGGGGGGTCACCCCTCCACTTT	CASRVGGSPLHF
.	.	TRBV2	TRBJ1-6	TGTGCCAGCCTCATAGAAAATAATTCACCCCTCCACTTT	CASLIENNSPLHF
.	TRBD1	TRBV6-5	TRBJ2-2	TGTGCCAGCAGGGGACAGGGCGATGGGGGGGAGCTGTTTTTT	CASRGQGDGGELFF
.	.	TRBV19	TRBJ1-1	TGTGCCAGTAGTCCGTTCCCAGCCACTGAAGCTTTCTTT	CASSPFPATEAFF
.	TRBD2	TRBV27	TRBJ2-1	TGTGCCAGCAGTTCCCTTAAATACCCTAGCGGGAGTCGGAATGAGCAGTTCTTC	CASSSLKYPSGSRNEQFF
.	.	TRBV6-5	TRBJ1-5	TGTGCCAGCAGTTACGATTCAGGTGGGGATCAGCCCCAGCATTTT	CASSYDSGGDQPQHF
.	.	TRBV4-1	TRBJ2-7	TGCGCCAGCAGCCAAGCCGGGACGTTCTCCTACGAGCAGTACTTC	CASSQAGTFSYEQYF
.	.	TRBV27	TRBJ1-5	TGTGCCAGCAGTTTACAATGGGGTCAGCCCCAGCATTTT	CASSLQWGQPQHF
.	.	TRBV6-5	TRBJ2-2	TGTGCCAGCAGATTGGTCGACCCCGGGGAGCTGTTTTTT	CASRLVDPGELFF
.	.	TRBV19	TRBJ2-1	TGTGCCAGTAGCTCTTTCACAGGGTGGGAGAGCGATGAGCAGTTCTTC	CASSSFTGWESDEQFF
few	TRBD2	TRBV18	TRBJ2-1	TGTGCCAGCTCACCAGATCGGACTAGCGTTCTCCTCGGGCAGTTCTTC	CASSPDRTSVLLGQFF
.	.	TRBV18	TRBJ1-5	TGTGCCAGCTCAACCGGGACACCACGAAACCAGCCCCAGCATTTT	CASSTGTPRNQPQHF
.	TRBD1	TRBV5-6	TRBJ2-7	TGTGCCAGCAGCTTCCAGGGGGCATCCTACGAGCAGTACTTC	CASSFQGASYEQYF
.	TRBD1	TRBV19	TRBJ2-7	TGTGCCAGTAGTATTAGGACAGGCGATTCCTACGAGCAGTACTTC	CASSIRTGDSYEQYF
few	.	TRBV6-2/TRBV6-3	TRBJ1-2	TGTGCCAGCAGTCCGTCTAACTATGGCTACACCTTC	CASSPSNYGYTF
.	.	TRBV27	TRBJ2-1	TGTGCCAGCAGTTTATCGGGTACGGGGAATGAGCAGTTCTTC	CASSLSGTGNEQFF
.	TRBD2	TRBV4-2	TRBJ2-2	TGTGCCAGCAGCCAAGCCCCAGCGGGAGGGCCTTCATACACCGGGGAGCTGTTTTTT	CASSQAPAGGPSYTGELFF
.	TRBD2	TRBV7-2	TRBJ2-7	TGTGCCAGCACCTCCCCCGGGAGGGTTTACGAGCAGTACTTC	CASTSPGRVYEQYF
.	.	TRBV27	TRBJ2-3	TGTGCCAGCAGTTCATCTTCCAGGGTTAATACGCAGTATTTT	CASSSSSRVNTQYF
.	TRBD1	TRBV5-8	TRBJ1-1	TGTGCCAGCAGCGAGGGACAGGGACTCACTGAAGCTTTCTTT	CASSEGQGLTEAFF
.	.	TRBV19	TRBJ2-3	TGTGCCAGTAGTATAGCGGGGTTTGGGGATACGCAGTATTTT	CASSIAGFGDTQYF
.	.	TRBV5-1	TRBJ2-7	TGCGCCAGCAGCTTGTTCGGCAGGGGTTACGAGCAGTACTTC	CASSLFGRGYEQYF
.	.	TRBV30	TRBJ1-2	TGTGCCTGGAGGAGCCGGGACACCATTTATTATGGCTACACCTTC	CAWRSRDTIYYGYTF
.	.	TRBV28	TRBJ1-5	TGTGCCAGCAGTTTATACAGAAACAATCAGCCCCAGCATTTT	CASSLYRNNQPQHF
.	.	TRBV28	TRBJ1-6	TGTGCCAGCAGTTTCGAGGACAGTAATTCACCCCTCCACTTT	CASSFEDSNSPLHF
.	.	TRBV7-8	TRBJ2-7	TGTGCCAGCAGCCCGAGCAGGATACCCTCCTACGAGCAGTACTTC	CASSPSRIPSYEQYF
.	TRBD1	TRBV5-4	TRBJ1-1	TGTGCCAGCAGCTTGGCCGGGACAGGAGGGAACACTGAAGCTTTCTTT	CASSLAGTGGNTEAFF
once	TRBD2	TRBV7-6	TRBJ2-2	TGTGCCAGCCGTGAGACGGGACTAGCGTCCGGGGAGCTGTTTTTT	CASRETGLASGELFF
few	TRBD2	TRBV6-2/TRBV6-3	TRBJ2-5	TGTGCCAGCAGTTACTCTAGCAGCGGGAGTTGGCAAGAGACCCAGTACTTC	CASSYSSSGSWQETQYF
.	.	TRBV28	TRBJ2-1	TGTGCCAGCAGTTTTAACGGGAGAACGTACAATGAGCAGTTCTTC	CASSFNGRTYNEQFF
.	.	TRBV2	TRBJ2-5	TGTGCCAGCAGTAGGAACGACCAAGAGACCCAGTACTTC	CASSRNDQETQYF
once	.	TRBV7-2	TRBJ2-5	TGTGCCAGCAGCTTTACCCCCGAAGAGACCCAGTACTTC	CASSFTPEETQYF
once	.	TRBV6-5	TRBJ2-2	TGTGCCAGCAGTACGGGACGTGGGACCGGGGAGCTGTTTTTT	CASSTGRGTGELFF
.	.	TRBV11-3	TRBJ2-2	TGTCTGGGCCGGGGCCGGCGGGCCGGGGAGCTGTTTTTT	CLGRGRRAGELFF
.	TRBD2	TRBV7-2	TRBJ2-3	TGTGCCAGCAGCTTAGGGACTAGCGGGATAACAGATACGCAGTATTTT	CASSLGTSGITDTQYF
few	TRBD1	TRBV7-8	TRBJ2-1	TGTGCCAGCAGCTCCGTCCCGGGACAGGGATCAGCAAGCGATGAGCAGTTCTTC	CASSSVPGQGSASDEQFF
.	TRBD1	TRBV30	TRBJ1-6	TGTGCCTGGAGTGTACGCCGGACAGGGGATTCACCCCTCCACTTT	CAWSVRRTGDSPLHF